The 10 T cell receptor beta chains below all came from one sample that was sequenced in a study of cytomegalovirus exposure and HLA in healthy donors. The repertoire was sequenced with immunoSEQ multiplex PCR; TCRdb's copy has only in-frame clones and lacks some. The table includes some 150,000 clones, 90% detected once. The sequenced sample was PBMCs. The source is a young woman in good health and CMV-seropositive.

The chain joins TRBV6-5 to TRBJ2-7, with TRBD2 identical over 9 bases. CDR3 length: 14 residues. Per the germline V gene, CDR1 is MNHEY and CDR2 is SVGAGI. The V and J ends lost 6 bases and 6 bases, in that order; junction bases with no gene match: 9. In nucleotides, the CDR3 is TGTGCCAGCAGCAGAGCGGGGGGATTCTTCGAGCAGTACTTC. This codes for CASSRAGGFFEQYF.

In this sample, this clone turned up once. The rearrangement links TRBV6-4 to TRBJ1-2, with D possibly TRBD1 on 6 matching bases. V shed 8 bases and J shed 5 bases, with 18 bases lying between them. The CDR3 is made up of 14 amino acids. From germline, CDR1 is MRHNA and CDR2 SNTAGT. The CDR3 region is CASQPQAGTYGYTF. As DNA, the CDR3 is TGTGCCAGCCAACCCCAAGCCGGGACATATGGCTACACCTTC.

J is TRBJ1-1 and V is TRBV18; unclear D gene. Trimming took 6 bases from V and 1 from J, leaving 9 bases between them. Germline loops: CDR1 KGHSH, CDR2 LQKENI. This CDR3 has 13 residues. The CDR3 protein is CASSRDPNTEAFF. The CDR3 DNA reads TGTGCCAGCTCCCGCGATCCGAACACTGAAGCTTTCTTT.

The rearrangement links TRBV7-8 to TRBJ1-1, with D perhaps TRBD1 (5 bases). Germline V gene sequence: CDR1 SGHVS, CDR2 FQNEAQ. Trimming removed 2 bases from V and 0 bases from J, with 16 bases in between. This CDR3 is built from 17 residues. The CDR3 is CASSLYGGTALNTEAFF. DNA of the CDR3: TGTGCCAGCAGCTTATACGGCGGGACGGCCTTGAACACTGAAGCTTTCTTT.

The CDR3 DNA reads as TGCGCCAGCAGCTTGGTATCGGGTGGTACTAATGAAAAACTGTTTTTT. It translates to CASSLVSGGTNEKLFF. The chain uses TRBV5-1 and TRBJ1-4; D remains unclear. The germline V and J ends were trimmed by 0 bases and 2 bases, with 11 bases remaining between them. Germline V CDR1 and CDR2: SGHRS, YFSETQ. The CDR3 contains 16 residues. The whole variable domain, filled in from reference TRBV5-1 and TRBJ1-4, reads KAGVTQTPRYLIKTRGQQVTLSCSPISGHRSVSWYQQTPGQGLQFLFEYFSETQRNKGNFPGRFSGRQFSNSRSEMNVSTLELGDSALYLCASSLVSGGTNEKLFFGSGTQLSVL.

The rearrangement joins TRBV5-1 to TRBJ1-6; D uncertain. Germline values: CDR1 SGHRS, CDR2 YFSETQ. V lost 0 bases and J 7 bases, leaving 11 bases between the germline ends. The CDR3 spans 15 residues. The CDR3 loop reads CASSLVGDRNSPLHF. CDR3 DNA: TGCGCCAGCAGCTTGGTGGGCGACCGAAATTCACCCCTCCACTTT.

In nucleotides, the CDR3 is TGTGCCAGCAGTGTAGGCCTTTCAGGGGGCCCAGAGACCCAGTACTTC. Translating it yields CASSVGLSGGPETQYF. The V gene is TRBV2, the J gene TRBJ2-5; 8 bases are shared with TRBD1. Germline V CDR1 and CDR2: SNHLY, FYNNEI. This CDR3 has 16 amino acids. The ends lost 4 bases at V and 4 bases at J; junction bases unmatched: 11. Drawing the rest from reference TRBV2 and TRBJ2-5, the complete variable domain is EPEVTQTPSHQVTQMGQEVILRCVPISNHLYFYWYRQILGQKVEFLVSFYNNEISEKSEIFDDQFSVERPDGSNFTLKIRSTKLEDSAMYFCASSVGLSGGPETQYFGPGTRLLVL.

This rearrangement joins TRBV10-2 to TRBJ2-1; 8 positions agree with TRBD1. Germline assignment: CDR1 WSHSY and CDR2 SAAADI. The J segment lost 9 bases and the V segment lost 5 bases, leaving 3 bases of the junction unmatched. The CDR3 totals 12 residues. Here the CDR3 DNA reads TGCGCCAGCAGTCAGGGGGCGGGTGAGCAGTTCTTC. It encodes CASSQGAGEQFF.

This clone has just one count. V usage is TRBV7-9 and J usage is TRBJ2-1; a possible D gene is TRBD2 (6 bases). This CDR3 region has 16 residues. The germline CDR1 and CDR2 sequences are SEHNR and FQNEAQ (reference sequence). Trimming removed 4 bases from V and 7 bases from J, with 20 bases in between. CDR3 sequence: CASSSLGGSIVNEQFF. For the CDR3, the DNA is TGTGCCAGCAGCTCCTTAGGAGGGAGTATCGTAAATGAGCAGTTCTTC. Drawing the rest from reference TRBV7-9 and TRBJ2-1, the complete variable domain is DTGVSQNPRHKITKRGQNVTFRCDPISEHNRLYWYRQTLGQGPEFLTYFQNEAQLEKSRLLSDRFSAERPKGSFSTLEIQRTEQGDSAMYLCASSSLGGSIVNEQFFGPGTRLTVL.

The chain recombines TRBV7-6 with TRBJ2-5; D perhaps matches TRBD2 (6 bases). CDR3 length: 14 amino acids. Looked up from germline, CDR1 is SGHVS and CDR2 is FNYEAQ. Between the trimmed V and J ends, which lost 0 bases and 11 bases, there was a span of 16 bases. The CDR3 DNA reads TGTGCCAGCAGCTTAGCAGGAGGAGGGGAGGAACAGTACTTC. Its translation: CASSLAGGGEEQYF.